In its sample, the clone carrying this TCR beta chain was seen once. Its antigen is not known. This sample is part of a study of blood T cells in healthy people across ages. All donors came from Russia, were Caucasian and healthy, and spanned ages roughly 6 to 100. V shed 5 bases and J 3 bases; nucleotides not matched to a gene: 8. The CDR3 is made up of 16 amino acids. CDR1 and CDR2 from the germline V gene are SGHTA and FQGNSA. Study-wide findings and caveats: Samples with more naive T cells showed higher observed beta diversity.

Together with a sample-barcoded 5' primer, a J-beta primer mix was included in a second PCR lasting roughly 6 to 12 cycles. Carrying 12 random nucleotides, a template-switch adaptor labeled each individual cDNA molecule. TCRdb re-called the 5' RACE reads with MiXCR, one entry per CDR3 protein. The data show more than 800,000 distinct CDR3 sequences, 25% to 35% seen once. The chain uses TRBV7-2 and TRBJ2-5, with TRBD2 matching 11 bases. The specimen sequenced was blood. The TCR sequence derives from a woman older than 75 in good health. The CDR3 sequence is CASSRGLADTKETQYF. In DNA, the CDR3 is TGTGCCAGCAGCCGGGGACTAGCGGATACAAAAGAGACCCAGTACTTC.